These 10 T cell receptor beta chains came from one sample sequenced in a study of T cell responses to AZD1222 COVID-19 vaccine. The assay was immunoSEQ multiplex PCR, and TCRdb's table has in-frame clones only and misses some. This table holds 150,000 to 200,000 clones, about nine tenths found once. This specimen was peripheral blood, taken on day 0 of AZD1222 vaccination. These receptors all stem from an adult in good health.

This chain joins TRBV28 and TRBJ2-7; perhaps TRBD1 as D (5 bases). CDR3 length: 12 residues. Germline values: CDR1 MDHEN, CDR2 SYDVKM. V shed 7 bases and J shed 3 bases, with 10 bases lying between them. CDR3 sequence: CASNHRLYEQYF. The CDR3 DNA sequence: TGTGCCAGCAACCACAGGCTCTACGAGCAGTACTTC.

The chain is built from TRBV7-9 and TRBJ1-2; D not certain. Per germline, CDR1 SEHNR and CDR2 FQNEAQ (reference sequence). This CDR3 is built from 13 residues. The V gene lost 6 bases and the J gene lost 8 bases, with 16 bases spanning the gap. The CDR3 loop is CASRVRGVGGYTF. The CDR3 nucleotides read TGTGCCAGCAGAGTCCGGGGAGTGGGGGGCTACACCTTC.

Only a few counts were recorded for this clone. The J gene is TRBJ2-1, the V gene TRBV19; D call uncertain. Germline V gives CDR1 LNHDA, CDR2 SQIVND (reference sequence). V was trimmed by 3 bases and J by 0 bases, leaving 9 bases between them. This CDR3 has 15 amino acids. CDR3: CASSMRYFSYNEQFF. The CDR3 coding sequence is TGTGCCAGTAGTATGCGTTACTTCTCCTACAATGAGCAGTTCTTC.

The chain combines TRBV7-8 with TRBJ2-5; D uncertain. Germline CDR1 reads SGHVS; CDR2 reads FQNEAQ. V lost 2 bases and J 6 bases, leaving 7 bases between the germline ends. The length of the CDR3 is 12 residues. The CDR3 sequence: CASSLLFQTQYF. Here the CDR3 DNA reads TGTGCCAGCAGCTTATTATTTCAGACCCAGTACTTC.

The genes are TRBV6-1 and TRBJ2-7; 15 nucleotides agree with TRBD2. The junction had 5 bases not matched to a gene; V was cut back by 4 bases and J by 1 base. The germline V gene encodes CDR1 MNHNS and CDR2 SASEGT. The CDR3 is made up of 17 amino acids. DNA for the CDR3: TGTGCCAGCAGTGGAATGGGACTAGCGGGAGGATCCTACGAGCAGTACTTC. Translation gives CASSGMGLAGGSYEQYF.

The chain couples TRBV19 to TRBJ1-5; 7 nucleotides match TRBD1. The CDR3 extends over 16 amino acids. With 3 bases clipped from V and 3 bases from J, the junction kept 8 bases outside the gene matches. Germline V lookup: CDR1 LNHDA, CDR2 SQIVND (reference sequence). The CDR3, as DNA: TGTGCCAGTAGTATTCCCGACAGGGCGATCAATCAGCCCCAGCATTTT. It is translated as CASSIPDRAINQPQHF.

The chain recombines TRBV24-1 with TRBJ2-3; D ambiguous. Germline-derived CDR1 and CDR2 are KGHDR and SFDVKD. CDR3 length: 16 residues. V gave up 1 base and J gave up 0 bases, with 10 bases separating them. CDR3 region: CATSDLSGGSTDTQYF. The CDR3 bases are TGTGCCACCAGTGATTTATCTGGCGGAAGCACAGATACGCAGTATTTT.

V is TRBV30 and J is TRBJ2-7; TRBD1 matches 7 bases. Germline trimming cut 7 bases from V and 3 bases from J; bases unmatched to any gene: 18. The CDR3 has 16 residues. CDR1 and CDR2 (germline): GTSNPN, SVGIG (reference sequence). Here the CDR3 DNA reads TGTGCCTTGGGTCGACAGGGTTTAACTAACGTCTACGAGCAGTACTTC. Its translation: CALGRQGLTNVYEQYF.

The chain is built from TRBV13 and TRBJ1-1, with 9 bases identical to TRBD1. The CDR3 consists of 16 residues. V trimming: 4 bases; J trimming: 0 bases; junction bases outside the gene matches: 6. CDR1 is PRHDT and CDR2 is FYEKMQ in the germline V gene (reference sequence). The CDR3 DNA reads as TGTGCCAGCAGCTCAAGACAGGGGGTGCTGAACACTGAAGCTTTCTTT. Protein: CASSSRQGVLNTEAFF.

The chain uses TRBV10-3 and TRBJ2-3, with 12 bases identical to TRBD2. CDR3 length: 17 residues. V was clipped by 5 bases and J by 0 bases; unmatched bases: 6. CDR1 and CDR2 from the germline V gene are ENHRY and SYGVKD. The CDR3 nucleotides read TGTGCCATCAGTCCTCCCCTAGCGGGAGGGAGCACAGATACGCAGTATTTT. Translated, it gives CAISPPLAGGSTDTQYF.